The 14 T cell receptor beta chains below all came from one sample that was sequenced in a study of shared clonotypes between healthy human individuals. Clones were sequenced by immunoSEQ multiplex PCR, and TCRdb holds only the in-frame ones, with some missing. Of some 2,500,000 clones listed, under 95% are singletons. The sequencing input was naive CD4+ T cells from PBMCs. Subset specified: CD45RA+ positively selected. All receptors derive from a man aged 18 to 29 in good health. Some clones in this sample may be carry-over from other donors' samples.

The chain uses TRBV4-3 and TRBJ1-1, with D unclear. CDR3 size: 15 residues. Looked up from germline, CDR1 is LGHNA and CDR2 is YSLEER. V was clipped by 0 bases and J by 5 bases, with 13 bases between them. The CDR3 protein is CASSQDSSGGTEAFF. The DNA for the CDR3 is TGCGCCAGCAGCCAAGACTCCAGTGGTGGGACTGAAGCTTTCTTT.

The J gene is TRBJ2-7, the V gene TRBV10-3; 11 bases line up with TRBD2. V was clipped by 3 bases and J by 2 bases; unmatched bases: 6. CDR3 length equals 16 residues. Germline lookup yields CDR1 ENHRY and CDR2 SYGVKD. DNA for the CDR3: TGTGCCATCAGTGACCAGACTAGCGGGATAGCCTACGAGCAGTACTTC. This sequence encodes CAISDQTSGIAYEQYF.

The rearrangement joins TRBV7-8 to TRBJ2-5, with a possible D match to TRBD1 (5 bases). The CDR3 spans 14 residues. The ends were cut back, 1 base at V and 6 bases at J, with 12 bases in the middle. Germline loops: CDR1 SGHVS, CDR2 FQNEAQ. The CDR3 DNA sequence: TGTGCCAGCAGCTTAGGACAGATCATGAAGACCCAGTACTTC. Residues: CASSLGQIMKTQYF.

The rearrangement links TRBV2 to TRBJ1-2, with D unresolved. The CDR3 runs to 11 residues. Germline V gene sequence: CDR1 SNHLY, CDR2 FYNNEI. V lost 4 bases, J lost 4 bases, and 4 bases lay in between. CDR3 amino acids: CASSVVYGYTF. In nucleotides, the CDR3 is TGTGCCAGCAGTGTCGTCTATGGCTACACCTTC.

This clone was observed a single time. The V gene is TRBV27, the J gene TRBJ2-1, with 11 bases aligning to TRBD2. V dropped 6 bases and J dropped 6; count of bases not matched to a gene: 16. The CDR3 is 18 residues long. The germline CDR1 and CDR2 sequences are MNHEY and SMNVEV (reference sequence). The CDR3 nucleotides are TGTGCCAGCAGCCGACCTCCCCCCCCTAGCGGGAGGAGCAATGAGCAGTTCTTC. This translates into CASSRPPPPSGRSNEQFF.

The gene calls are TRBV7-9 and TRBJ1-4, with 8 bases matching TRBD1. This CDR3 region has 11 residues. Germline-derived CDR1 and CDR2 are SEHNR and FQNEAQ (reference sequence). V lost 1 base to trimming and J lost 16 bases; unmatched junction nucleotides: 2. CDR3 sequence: CASSLDRGTFF. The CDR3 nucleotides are TGTGCCAGCAGCTTAGACAGGGGGACGTTTTTT.

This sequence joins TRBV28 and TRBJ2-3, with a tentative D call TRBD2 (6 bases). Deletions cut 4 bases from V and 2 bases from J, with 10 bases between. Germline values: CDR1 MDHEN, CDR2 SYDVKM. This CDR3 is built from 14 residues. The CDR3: CASSSAGSTDTQYF. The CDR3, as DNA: TGTGCCAGCAGTTCGGCGGGATCCACAGATACGCAGTATTTT. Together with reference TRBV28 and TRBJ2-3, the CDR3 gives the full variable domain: DVKVTQSSRYLVKRTGEKVFLECVQDMDHENMFWYRQDPGLGLRLIYFSYDVKMKEKGDIPEGYSVSREKKERFSLILESASTNQTSMYLCASSSAGSTDTQYFGPGTRLTVL.

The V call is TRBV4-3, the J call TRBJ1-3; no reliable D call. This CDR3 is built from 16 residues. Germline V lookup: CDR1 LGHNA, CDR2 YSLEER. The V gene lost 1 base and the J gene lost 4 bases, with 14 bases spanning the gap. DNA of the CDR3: TGCGCCAGCAGCCAAGCACTCGCACTGGGAGGAAACACCATATATTTT. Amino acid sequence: CASSQALALGGNTIYF.

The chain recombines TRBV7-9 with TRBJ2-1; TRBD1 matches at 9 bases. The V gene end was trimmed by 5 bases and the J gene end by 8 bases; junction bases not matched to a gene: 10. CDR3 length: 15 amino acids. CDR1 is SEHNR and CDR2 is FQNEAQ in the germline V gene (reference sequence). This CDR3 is CASSPRDRAQDEQFF. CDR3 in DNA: TGTGCCAGCAGCCCACGGGACAGGGCCCAGGATGAGCAGTTCTTC.

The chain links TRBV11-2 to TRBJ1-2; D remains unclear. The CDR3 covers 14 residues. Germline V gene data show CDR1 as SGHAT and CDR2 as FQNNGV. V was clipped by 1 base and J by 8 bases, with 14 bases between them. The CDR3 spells CASSLVSRGVGYTF. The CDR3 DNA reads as TGTGCCAGCAGCTTAGTAAGCCGCGGGGTGGGCTACACCTTC.

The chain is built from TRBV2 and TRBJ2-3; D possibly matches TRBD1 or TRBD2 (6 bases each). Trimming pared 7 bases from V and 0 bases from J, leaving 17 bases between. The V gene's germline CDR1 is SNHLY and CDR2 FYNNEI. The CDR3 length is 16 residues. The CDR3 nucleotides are TGTGCCAGCAACCTGGGGGCGGGGCCTAGCACAGATACGCAGTATTTT. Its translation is CASNLGAGPSTDTQYF.

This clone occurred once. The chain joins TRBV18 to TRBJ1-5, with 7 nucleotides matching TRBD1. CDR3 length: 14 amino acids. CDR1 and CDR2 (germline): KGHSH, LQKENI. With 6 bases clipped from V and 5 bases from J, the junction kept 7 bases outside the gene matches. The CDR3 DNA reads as TGTGCCAGCTCGCCCGACAGGGCTTATCAGCCCCAGCATTTT. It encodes CASSPDRAYQPQHF.

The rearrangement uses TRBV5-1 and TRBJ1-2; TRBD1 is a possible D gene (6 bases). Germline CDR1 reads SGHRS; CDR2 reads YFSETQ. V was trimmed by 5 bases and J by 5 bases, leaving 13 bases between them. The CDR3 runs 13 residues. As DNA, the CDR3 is TGCGCCAGCAGTATCGGAGGGGGTTATGGCTACACCTTC. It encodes CASSIGGGYGYTF.

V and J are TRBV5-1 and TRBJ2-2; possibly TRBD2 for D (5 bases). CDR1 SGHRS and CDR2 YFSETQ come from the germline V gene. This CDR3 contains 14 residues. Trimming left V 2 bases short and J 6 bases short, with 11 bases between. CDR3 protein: CASSFLTGSGELFF. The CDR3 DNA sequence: TGCGCCAGCAGCTTTTTAACGGGATCCGGGGAGCTGTTTTTT.